This T cell receptor beta chain came from a study of cytomegalovirus exposure and HLA in healthy donors. The donors (healthy individuals) were bone marrow donors. This clone was detected only a few times. Antigen: not known. The CDR3 covers 15 residues. The germline gives CDR1 SGHNT, CDR2 YYREEE (reference sequence). The V gene lost 2 bases and the J gene lost 1 base, with 12 bases spanning the gap. The PCR ran on 60 Vbeta and 13 Jbeta primers. Authors' data handling: Later reanalysis found 80 million or so unique TCR beta chains, around 10 million of them shared. Sequencing was performed with immunoSEQ multiplex PCR; in TCRdb, only in-frame clones are kept and a portion is missing. The DNA gave D and trimming, while V, J and clone size come from that table. In the table there are approximately 150,000 clones, 68% of which are singletons. Study-wide results and limits: With later analysis, a missense DCLRE1C variant became linked to TCR beta V- and J-gene trimming.

Material: PBMCs. This receptor was identified in a woman aged 40 to 55 in good health and CMV-seropositive. The chain recombines TRBV5-4 with TRBJ1-1; D not certain. The CDR3 here is CASSLTGSQNTEAFF. In nucleotides, the CDR3 is TGTGCCAGCAGCTTAACCGGGTCCCAGAACACTGAAGCTTTCTTT.